The 16 T cell receptor beta chains in this list originate from one sample, sequenced in a study of regulatory dendritic cells for organ transplantation. Using immunoSEQ multiplex PCR, the repertoire was profiled, and TCRdb retains in-frame clones only, with some absent. The sample contains 12,000 or so clones, 62% of which appear only once. No antigen has been assigned to these receptors. Allogeneic regulatory or mature dendritic cells were co-cultured for 5 days with CFSE-labeled sorted T cells at 1:10. Sequenced input: naive CD8+ T cells from blood cultured with dendritic cells. The sample's subset: CD45RA+ naive T cells. These receptors all come from a human donor in good health.

This chain joins TRBV7-9 and TRBJ2-7; D possibly corresponds to TRBD1 (6 bases). Trimming stripped 8 bases from V and 4 bases from J, with 18 bases between. Germline V CDR1 and CDR2: SEHNR, FQNEAQ (reference sequence). This CDR3 is built from 14 residues. The CDR3 region is CASGIGTLVYEQYF. The CDR3 nucleotides are TGTGCCAGCGGAATCGGGACACTAGTTTACGAGCAGTACTTC.

The chain joins TRBV11-2 to TRBJ2-7; TRBD2 matches at 10 bases. CDR3 size: 17 residues. The germline V gene encodes CDR1 SGHAT and CDR2 FQNNGV. V shed 2 bases, J shed 2 bases, and the junction held 9 bases outside the gene matches. This chain's CDR3 is CASSLKLAGTSPYEQYF. The CDR3, as DNA: TGTGCCAGCAGCTTAAAACTAGCGGGGACCTCTCCCTACGAGCAGTACTTC.

This clone showed up just a few times. The chain employs TRBV5-8 and TRBJ2-1, with TRBD2 matching over 8 bases. The ends lost 3 bases at V and 3 bases at J; junction bases unmatched: 2. The CDR3 has 14 residues. Germline V gene sequence: CDR1 SGHTS, CDR2 YDEGEE. CDR3 nucleotides: TGTGCCAGCAGCTCGGGGGGGGACTACAATGAGCAGTTCTTC. Its translation: CASSSGGDYNEQFF.

Of note for this clone: Other nucleotide sequences from this sample produce the same CDR3. The gene calls are TRBV27 and TRBJ2-7, with TRBD1 identical over 7 bases. CDR1 and CDR2 from the germline V gene are MNHEY and SMNVEV (reference sequence). The CDR3 has 13 amino acids. Trimming removed 6 bases from V and 3 bases from J; junction bases left unmatched: 5. The CDR3 DNA reads as TGTGCCAGCAGCTCGGGACAGAGCTACGAGCAGTACTTC. It yields the protein CASSSGQSYEQYF.

V usage is TRBV19 and J usage is TRBJ2-7; D is unresolved. Germline loops: CDR1 LNHDA, CDR2 SQIVND (reference sequence). The CDR3 loop spans 14 amino acids. V shed 8 bases and J shed 0 bases, with 14 bases lying between them. This CDR3 is CASSAAGSSYEQYF. CDR3 nucleotides: TGTGCCAGTTCGGCGGCCGGTAGCTCCTACGAGCAGTACTTC. Combining the CDR3 with reference TRBV19 and TRBJ2-7 gives the whole variable domain DGGITQSPKYLFRKEGQNVTLSCEQNLNHDAMYWYRQDPGQGLRLIYYSQIVNDFQKGDIAEGYSVSREKKESFPLTVTSAQKNPTAFYLCASSAAGSSYEQYFGPGTRLTVT.

This clone has a handful of counts. The genes are TRBV27 and TRBJ1-1; TRBD1 matches at 7 bases. V shed 2 bases, J shed 2 bases, and the junction held 5 bases outside the gene matches. The CDR3 has 15 amino acids. CDR1 is MNHEY, CDR2 SMNVEV, per germline (reference sequence). The CDR3 region is CASSLAGTANTEAFF. The CDR3, as DNA: TGTGCCAGCAGTTTAGCCGGGACAGCAAACACTGAAGCTTTCTTT.

The chain uses TRBV19 and TRBJ2-6, with 10 positions matching TRBD1. The V gene end was trimmed by 1 base and the J gene end by 2 bases; junction bases not matched to a gene: 2. This CDR3 spans 17 amino acids. Germline V gene lookup returns CDR1 LNHDA and CDR2 SQIVND (reference sequence). For the CDR3, the DNA is TGTGCCAGTAGTATAGGACAGGGGGCGCCTGGGGCCAACGTCCTGACTTTC. Amino acids: CASSIGQGAPGANVLTF.

The genes are TRBV13 and TRBJ2-5; the D is unclear. Germline CDR1 is PRHDT and CDR2 is FYEKMQ (reference sequence). The CDR3 is 15 amino acids. The V end lost 5 bases, the J end lost 0 bases, and 13 bases lay between the germline ends. The CDR3 nucleotides are TGTGCCAGCAGCCGCGCTGGTGTGTACCAAGAGACCCAGTACTTC. Protein sequence: CASSRAGVYQETQYF.

This clone was recorded once. The genes are TRBV7-9 and TRBJ2-2, with 13 nucleotides matching TRBD2. This CDR3 spans 16 amino acids. Germline V gene sequence: CDR1 SEHNR, CDR2 FQNEAQ (reference sequence). Trimming took 5 bases from V and 9 from J; bases not matched to a gene: 9. The CDR3 is CASSPTGTSGDRELFF. CDR3 bases: TGTGCCAGCAGCCCCACCGGGACTAGCGGGGACAGGGAGCTGTTTTTT.

In this sample, this clone turned up a few times. V and J are TRBV29-1 and TRBJ2-7, with D perhaps matching TRBD1 (5 bases). V gave up 7 bases and J gave up 6 bases, with 13 bases separating them. The CDR3 has 11 amino acids. Germline CDR1 SQVTM, CDR2 ANQGSEA. This chain's CDR3 is CSGGTPLEQYF. In DNA, the CDR3 is TGCAGCGGGGGCACTCCCCTCGAGCAGTACTTC.

The sample holds a few counts of this clone. The chain recombines TRBV2 with TRBJ2-5; maybe TRBD1 (6 bases). The CDR3 extends over 15 amino acids. Between the trimmed V and J ends, which lost 1 base and 4 bases, there was a span of 13 bases. The germline V gene encodes CDR1 SNHLY and CDR2 FYNNEI. The CDR3 here is CASSEEGGGRETQYF. The DNA for the CDR3 is TGTGCCAGCAGTGAAGAAGGGGGTGGGAGAGAGACCCAGTACTTC.

The V call is TRBV6-5, the J call TRBJ1-2; D unresolved. CDR1 and CDR2 from the germline V gene are MNHEY and SVGAGI. The CDR3 totals 15 residues. With 4 bases removed from V and 5 bases from J, the gap between germline ends came to 17 bases. In DNA, the CDR3 is TGTGCCAGCAGTTTCCCGGGTCCCGCGAGATATGGCTACACCTTC. Protein product: CASSFPGPARYGYTF.

The chain links TRBV4-3 to TRBJ1-2, with TRBD1 identical over 8 bases. V lost 0 bases to trimming and J lost 1 base; unmatched junction nucleotides: 4. The CDR3 has 16 amino acids. Germline values: CDR1 LGHNA, CDR2 YSLEER. CDR3 DNA: TGCGCCAGCAGCCAAGACGCAGGGGGCGGTAACTATGGCTACACCTTC. Protein product: CASSQDAGGGNYGYTF.

The sample holds a few counts of this clone. The chain has TRBV7-9 and TRBJ1-2; perhaps TRBD1 as D (6 bases). Trimming cost V 0 bases and J 2 bases, with 10 bases left between them. CDR1 and CDR2 from the germline V gene are SEHNR and FQNEAQ (reference sequence). CDR3 length equals 15 residues. CDR3 nucleotide sequence: TGTGCCAGCAGCTTAGCGGGGCAGGGGAACTATGGCTACACCTTC. It specifies CASSLAGQGNYGYTF.

J is TRBJ2-5 and V is TRBV7-6, with 7 bases fitting TRBD2. The CDR3 is made up of 17 amino acids. CDR1 and CDR2 (germline): SGHVS, FNYEAQ. With V trimmed by 1 base and J by 0 bases, 8 bases remained unmatched. For the CDR3, the DNA is TGTGCCAGCAGCTTAGGAGAGGGTAGCGGGCACCAAGAGACCCAGTACTTC. As protein: CASSLGEGSGHQETQYF. The full variable domain, its missing parts supplied by reference TRBV7-6 and TRBJ2-5, is GAGVSQSPRYKVTKRGQDVALRCDPISGHVSLYWYRQALGQGPEFLTYFNYEAQQDKSGLPNDRFSAERPEGSISTLTIQRTEQRDSAMYRCASSLGEGSGHQETQYFGPGTRLLVL.

The rearrangement links TRBV4-1 to TRBJ2-7; D gene uncertain. Trimming shortened V by 0 bases and J by 2 bases, and 11 bases separated the two germline ends. This CDR3 contains 15 residues. Germline CDR1 reads MGHRA; CDR2 reads YSYEKL. The CDR3 spells CASSQDGSLAYEQYF. The CDR3 region has the DNA TGCGCCAGCAGCCAAGATGGGTCGCTAGCCTACGAGCAGTACTTC.